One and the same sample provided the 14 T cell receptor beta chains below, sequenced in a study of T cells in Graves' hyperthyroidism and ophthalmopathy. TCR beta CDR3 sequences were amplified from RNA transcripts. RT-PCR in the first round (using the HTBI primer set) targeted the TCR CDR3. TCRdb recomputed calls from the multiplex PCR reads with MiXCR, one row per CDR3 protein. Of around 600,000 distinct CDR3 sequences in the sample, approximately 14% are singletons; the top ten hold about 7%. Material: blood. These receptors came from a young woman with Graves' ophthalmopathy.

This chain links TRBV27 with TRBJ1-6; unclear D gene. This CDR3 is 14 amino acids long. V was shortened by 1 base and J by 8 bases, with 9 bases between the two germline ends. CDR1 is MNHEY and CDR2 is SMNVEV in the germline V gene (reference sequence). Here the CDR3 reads CASSLWVADSPLHF. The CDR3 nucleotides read TGTGCCAGCAGTTTATGGGTAGCGGATTCACCCCTCCACTTT.

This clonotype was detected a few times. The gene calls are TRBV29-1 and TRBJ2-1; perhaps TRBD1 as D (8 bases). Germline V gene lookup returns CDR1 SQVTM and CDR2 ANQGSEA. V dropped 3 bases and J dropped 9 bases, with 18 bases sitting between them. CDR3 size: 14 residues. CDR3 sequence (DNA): TGCAGCGTTGATGGACAGGGAGGGTATAGTGAGCAGTTCTTC. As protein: CSVDGQGGYSEQFF.

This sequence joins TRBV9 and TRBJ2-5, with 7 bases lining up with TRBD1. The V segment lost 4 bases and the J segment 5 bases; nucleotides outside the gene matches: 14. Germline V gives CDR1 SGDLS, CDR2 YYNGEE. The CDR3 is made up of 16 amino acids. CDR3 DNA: TGTGCCAGCAGCCGAACAGGGGATCCCGGAAGGGAGACCCAGTACTTC. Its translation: CASSRTGDPGRETQYF.

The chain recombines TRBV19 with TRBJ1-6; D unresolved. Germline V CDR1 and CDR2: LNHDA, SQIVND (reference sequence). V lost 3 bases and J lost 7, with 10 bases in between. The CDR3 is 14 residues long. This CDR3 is CASSISLLNSPLHF. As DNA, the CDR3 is TGTGCCAGTAGTATCTCGCTTCTCAATTCACCCCTCCACTTT.

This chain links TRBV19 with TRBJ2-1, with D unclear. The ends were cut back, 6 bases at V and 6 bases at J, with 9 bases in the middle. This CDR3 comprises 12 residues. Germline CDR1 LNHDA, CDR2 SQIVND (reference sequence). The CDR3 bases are TGTGCCAGTAGGGCCGGGTTCAATGAGCAGTTCTTC. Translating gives CASRAGFNEQFF.

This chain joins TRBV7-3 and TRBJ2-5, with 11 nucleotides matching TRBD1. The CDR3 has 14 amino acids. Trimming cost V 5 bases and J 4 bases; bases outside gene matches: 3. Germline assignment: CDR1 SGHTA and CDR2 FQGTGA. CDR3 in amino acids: CASSRTGGTETQYF. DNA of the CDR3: TGTGCCAGCAGCAGGACAGGGGGCACAGAGACCCAGTACTTC.

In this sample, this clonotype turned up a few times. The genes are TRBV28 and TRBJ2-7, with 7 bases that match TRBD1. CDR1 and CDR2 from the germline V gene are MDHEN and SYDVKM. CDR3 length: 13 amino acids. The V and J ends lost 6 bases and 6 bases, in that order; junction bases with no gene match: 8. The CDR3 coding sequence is TGTGCCAGCAGATGGGACAGTTCCGTCGAGCAGTACTTC. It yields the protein CASRWDSSVEQYF.

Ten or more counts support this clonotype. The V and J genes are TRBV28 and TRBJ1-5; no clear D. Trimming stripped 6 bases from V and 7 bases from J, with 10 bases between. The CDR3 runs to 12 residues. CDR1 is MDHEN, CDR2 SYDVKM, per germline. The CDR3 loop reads CASRPPLQPQHF. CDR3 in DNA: TGTGCCAGCAGACCTCCCTTACAGCCCCAGCATTTT.

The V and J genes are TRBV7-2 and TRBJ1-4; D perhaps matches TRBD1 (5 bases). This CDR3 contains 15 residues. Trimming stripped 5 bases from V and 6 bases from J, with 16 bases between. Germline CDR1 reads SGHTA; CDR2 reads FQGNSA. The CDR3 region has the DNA TGTGCCAGCAGCCTGGGGACGGCAAGGGATGAAAAACTGTTTTTT. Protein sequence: CASSLGTARDEKLFF.

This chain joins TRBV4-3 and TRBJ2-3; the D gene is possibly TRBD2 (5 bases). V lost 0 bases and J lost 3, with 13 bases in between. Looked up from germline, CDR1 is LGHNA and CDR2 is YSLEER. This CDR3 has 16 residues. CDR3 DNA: TGCGCCAGCAGCCAAGATTCACTAGGTACGACAGATACGCAGTATTTT. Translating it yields CASSQDSLGTTDTQYF.

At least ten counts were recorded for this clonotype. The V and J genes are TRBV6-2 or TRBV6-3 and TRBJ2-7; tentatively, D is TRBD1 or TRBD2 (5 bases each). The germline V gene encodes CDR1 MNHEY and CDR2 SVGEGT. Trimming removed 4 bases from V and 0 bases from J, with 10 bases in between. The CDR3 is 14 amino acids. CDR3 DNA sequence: TGTGCCAGCAGTTCCCCCGGGACCTCCTACGAGCAGTACTTC. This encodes CASSSPGTSYEQYF.

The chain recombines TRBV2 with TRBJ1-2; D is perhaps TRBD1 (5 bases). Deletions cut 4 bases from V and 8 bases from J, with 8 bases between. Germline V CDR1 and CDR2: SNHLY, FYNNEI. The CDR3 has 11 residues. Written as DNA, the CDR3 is TGTGCCAGCAGTGTCAGGGAGGGCTACACCTTC. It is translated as CASSVREGYTF.

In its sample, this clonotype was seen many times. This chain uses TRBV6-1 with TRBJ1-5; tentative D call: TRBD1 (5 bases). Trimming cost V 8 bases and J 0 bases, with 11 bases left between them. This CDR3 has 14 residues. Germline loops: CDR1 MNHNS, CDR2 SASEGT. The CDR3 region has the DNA TGTGCCAGCTCCCGCAGGGATAGCAATCAGCCCCAGCATTTT. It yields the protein CASSRRDSNQPQHF.

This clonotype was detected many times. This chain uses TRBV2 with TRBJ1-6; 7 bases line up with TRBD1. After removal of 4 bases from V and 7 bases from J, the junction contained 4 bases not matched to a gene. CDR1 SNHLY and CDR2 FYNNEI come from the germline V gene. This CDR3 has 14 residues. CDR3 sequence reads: CASSVGTANSPLHF. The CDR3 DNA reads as TGTGCCAGCAGTGTGGGGACAGCAAATTCACCCCTCCACTTT. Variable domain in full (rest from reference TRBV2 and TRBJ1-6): EPEVTQTPSHQVTQMGQEVILRCVPISNHLYFYWYRQILGQKVEFLVSFYNNEISEKSEIFDDQFSVERPDGSNFTLKIRSTKLEDSAMYFCASSVGTANSPLHFGNGTRLTVT.